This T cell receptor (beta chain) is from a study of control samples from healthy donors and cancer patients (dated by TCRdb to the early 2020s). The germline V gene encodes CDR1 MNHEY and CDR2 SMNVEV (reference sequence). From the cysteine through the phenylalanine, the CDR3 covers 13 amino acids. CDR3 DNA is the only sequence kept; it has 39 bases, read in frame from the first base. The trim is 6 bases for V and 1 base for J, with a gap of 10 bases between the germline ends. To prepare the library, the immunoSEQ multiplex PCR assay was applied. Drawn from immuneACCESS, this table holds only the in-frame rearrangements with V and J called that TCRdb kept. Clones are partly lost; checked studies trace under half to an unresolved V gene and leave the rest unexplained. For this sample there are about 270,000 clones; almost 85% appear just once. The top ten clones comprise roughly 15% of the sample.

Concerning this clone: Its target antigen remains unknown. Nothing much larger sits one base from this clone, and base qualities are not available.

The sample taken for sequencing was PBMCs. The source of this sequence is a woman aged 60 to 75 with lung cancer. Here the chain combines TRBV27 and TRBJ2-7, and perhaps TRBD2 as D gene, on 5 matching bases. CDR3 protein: CASSYGESYEQYF. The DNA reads TGTGCCAGCAGCTACGGGGAATCCTACGAGCAGTACTTC.